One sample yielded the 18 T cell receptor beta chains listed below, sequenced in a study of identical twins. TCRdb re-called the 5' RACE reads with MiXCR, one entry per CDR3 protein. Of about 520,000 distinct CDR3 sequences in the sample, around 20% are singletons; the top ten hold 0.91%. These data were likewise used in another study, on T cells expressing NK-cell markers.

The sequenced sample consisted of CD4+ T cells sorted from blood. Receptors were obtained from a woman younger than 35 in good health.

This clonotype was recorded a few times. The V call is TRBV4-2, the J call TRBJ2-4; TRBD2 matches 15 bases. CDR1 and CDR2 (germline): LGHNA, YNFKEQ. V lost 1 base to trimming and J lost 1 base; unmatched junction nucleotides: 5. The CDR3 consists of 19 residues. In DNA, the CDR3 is TGTGCCAGCAGCCAAGGTGGACTAGCGGGGGGGCTCGCCAAAAACATTCAGTACTTC. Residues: CASSQGGLAGGLAKNIQYF.

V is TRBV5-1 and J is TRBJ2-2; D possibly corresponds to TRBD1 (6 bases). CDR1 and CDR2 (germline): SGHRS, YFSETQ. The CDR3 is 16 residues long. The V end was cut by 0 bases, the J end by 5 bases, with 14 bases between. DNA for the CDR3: TGCGCCAGCAGCTTGGCAGGGGAGATTTCTACCGGGGAGCTGTTTTTT. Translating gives CASSLAGEISTGELFF. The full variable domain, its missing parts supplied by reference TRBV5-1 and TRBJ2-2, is KAGVTQTPRYLIKTRGQQVTLSCSPISGHRSVSWYQQTPGQGLQFLFEYFSETQRNKGNFPGRFSGRQFSNSRSEMNVSTLELGDSALYLCASSLAGEISTGELFFGEGSRLTVL.

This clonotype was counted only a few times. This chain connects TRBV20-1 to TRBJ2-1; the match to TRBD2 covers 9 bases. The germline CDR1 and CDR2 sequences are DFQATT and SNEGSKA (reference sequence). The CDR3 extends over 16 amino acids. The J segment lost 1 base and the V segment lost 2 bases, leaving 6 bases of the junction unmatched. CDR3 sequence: CSARNSLAGSYNEQFF. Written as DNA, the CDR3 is TGCAGTGCTAGAAACAGTCTAGCGGGGTCCTACAATGAGCAGTTCTTC.

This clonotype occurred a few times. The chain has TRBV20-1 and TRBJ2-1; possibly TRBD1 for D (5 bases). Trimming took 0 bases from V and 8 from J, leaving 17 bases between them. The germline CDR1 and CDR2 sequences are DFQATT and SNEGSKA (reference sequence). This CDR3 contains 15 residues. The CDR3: CSARDLKGSGDEQFF. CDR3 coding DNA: TGCAGTGCTAGAGATCTAAAGGGGTCTGGCGATGAGCAGTTCTTC.

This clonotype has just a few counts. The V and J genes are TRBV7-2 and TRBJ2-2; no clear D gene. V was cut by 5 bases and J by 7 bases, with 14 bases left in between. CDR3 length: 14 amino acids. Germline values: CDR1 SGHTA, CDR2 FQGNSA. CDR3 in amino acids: CASSRPVVNGELFF. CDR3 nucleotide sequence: TGTGCCAGCAGCAGACCTGTGGTGAACGGGGAGCTGTTTTTT.

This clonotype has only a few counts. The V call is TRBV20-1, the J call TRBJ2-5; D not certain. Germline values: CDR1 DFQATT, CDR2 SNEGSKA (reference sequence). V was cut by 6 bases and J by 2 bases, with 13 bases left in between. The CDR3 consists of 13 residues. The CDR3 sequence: CSAASWAQETQYF. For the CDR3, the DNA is TGCAGTGCGGCCTCTTGGGCGCAAGAGACCCAGTACTTC.

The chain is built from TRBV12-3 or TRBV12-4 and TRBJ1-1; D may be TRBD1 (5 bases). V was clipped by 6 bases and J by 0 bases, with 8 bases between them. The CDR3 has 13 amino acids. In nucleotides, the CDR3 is TGTGCCAGCAGGCTGGACATGAACACTGAAGCTTTCTTT. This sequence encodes CASRLDMNTEAFF.

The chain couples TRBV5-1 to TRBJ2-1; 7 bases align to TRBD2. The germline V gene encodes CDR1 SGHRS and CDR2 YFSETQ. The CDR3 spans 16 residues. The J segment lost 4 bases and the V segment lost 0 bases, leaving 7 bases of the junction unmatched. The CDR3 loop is CASSLAREYVYNEQFF. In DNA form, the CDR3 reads TGCGCCAGCAGCTTGGCGCGGGAGTACGTGTACAATGAGCAGTTCTTC.

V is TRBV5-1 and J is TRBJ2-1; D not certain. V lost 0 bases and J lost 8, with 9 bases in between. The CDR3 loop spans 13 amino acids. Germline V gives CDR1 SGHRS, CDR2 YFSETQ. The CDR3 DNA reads TGCGCCAGCAGCTTGGCGCCCGTGGATGAGCAGTTCTTC. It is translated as CASSLAPVDEQFF.

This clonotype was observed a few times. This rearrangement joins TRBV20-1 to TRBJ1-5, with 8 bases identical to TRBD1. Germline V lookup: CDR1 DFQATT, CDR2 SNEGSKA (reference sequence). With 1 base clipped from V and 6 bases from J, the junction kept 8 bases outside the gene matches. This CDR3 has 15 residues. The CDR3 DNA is TGCAGTGCTAGAGGCACCAGGGGGCTCGGTCAGCCCCAGCATTTT. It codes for CSARGTRGLGQPQHF.

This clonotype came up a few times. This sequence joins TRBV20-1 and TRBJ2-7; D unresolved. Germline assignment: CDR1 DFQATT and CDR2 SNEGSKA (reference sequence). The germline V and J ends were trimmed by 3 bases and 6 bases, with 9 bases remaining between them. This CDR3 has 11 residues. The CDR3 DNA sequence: TGCAGTGCTAGTTCCCCGTCCGAGCAGTACTTC. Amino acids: CSASSPSEQYF.

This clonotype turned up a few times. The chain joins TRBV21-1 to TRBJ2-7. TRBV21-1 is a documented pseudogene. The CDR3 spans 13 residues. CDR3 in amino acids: CASKTPSPYEQYF. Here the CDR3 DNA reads TGTGCCAGCAAAACCCCGAGCCCCTACGAGCAGTACTTC.

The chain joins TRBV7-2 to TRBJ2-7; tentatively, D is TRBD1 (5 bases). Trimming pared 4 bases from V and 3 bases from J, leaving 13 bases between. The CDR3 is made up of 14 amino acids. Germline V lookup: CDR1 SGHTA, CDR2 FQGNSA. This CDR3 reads CASSYDSSFYEQYF. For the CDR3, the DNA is TGTGCCAGCAGCTATGACAGTTCCTTCTACGAGCAGTACTTC.

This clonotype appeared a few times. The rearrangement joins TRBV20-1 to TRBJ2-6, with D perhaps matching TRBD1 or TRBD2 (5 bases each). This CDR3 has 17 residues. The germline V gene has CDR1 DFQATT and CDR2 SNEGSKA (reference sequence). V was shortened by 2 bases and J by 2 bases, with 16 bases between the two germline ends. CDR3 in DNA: TGCAGTGCTAGAAGCCCGGGGCTTAGTGCTGGGGCCAACGTCCTGACTTTC. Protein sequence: CSARSPGLSAGANVLTF.

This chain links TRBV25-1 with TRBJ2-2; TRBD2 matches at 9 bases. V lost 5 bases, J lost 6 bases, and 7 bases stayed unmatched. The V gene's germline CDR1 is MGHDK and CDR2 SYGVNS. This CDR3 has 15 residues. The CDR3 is CASSFGTSLPGELFF. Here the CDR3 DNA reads TGTGCCAGCAGTTTCGGGACTAGCCTCCCCGGGGAGCTGTTTTTT. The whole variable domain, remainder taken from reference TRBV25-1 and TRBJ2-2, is EADIYQTPRYLVIGTGKKITLECSQTMGHDKMYWYQQDPGMELHLIHYSYGVNSTEKGDLSSESTVSRIRTEHFPLTLESARPSHTSQYLCASSFGTSLPGELFFGEGSRLTVL.

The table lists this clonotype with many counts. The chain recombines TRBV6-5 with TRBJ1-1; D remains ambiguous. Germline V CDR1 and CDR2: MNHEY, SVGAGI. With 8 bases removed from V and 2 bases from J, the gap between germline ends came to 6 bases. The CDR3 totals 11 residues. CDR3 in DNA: TGTGCCAGCGCGGGAAACACTGAAGCTTTCTTT. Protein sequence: CASAGNTEAFF.

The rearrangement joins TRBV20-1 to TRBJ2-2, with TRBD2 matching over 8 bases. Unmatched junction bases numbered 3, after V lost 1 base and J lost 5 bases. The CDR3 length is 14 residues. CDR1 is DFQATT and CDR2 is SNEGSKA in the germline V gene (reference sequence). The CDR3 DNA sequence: TGCAGTGCTAGAGTAACGGGAGGGACCGGGGAGCTGTTTTTT. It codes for CSARVTGGTGELFF.

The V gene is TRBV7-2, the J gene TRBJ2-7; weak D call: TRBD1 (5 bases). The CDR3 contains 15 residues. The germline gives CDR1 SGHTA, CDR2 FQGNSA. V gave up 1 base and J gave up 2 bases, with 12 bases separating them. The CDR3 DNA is TGTGCCAGCAGCTTAGACTCAGGGCCCACCTACGAGCAGTACTTC. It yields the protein CASSLDSGPTYEQYF.